The 8 T cell receptor beta chains below were found in one sample sequenced in a study of T cells in tuberculosis. The method was immunoSEQ multiplex PCR; TCRdb's version includes in-frame clones alone and lacks a portion of them. The sample lists approximately 59,000 clones, over 75% occurring once. Cells were sorted from thawed PBMC rested overnight and stained with GMM-loaded CD1B tetramer, viability dye and anti-CD3. The lipid loaded on the CD1B tetramers was C32 glucose monomycolate from Rhodococcus equi. Sequenced input: CD1b-GMM tetramer-negative cells sorted from PBMCs. The receptors shown here come from an adult woman with latent tuberculosis.

The chain joins TRBV28 to TRBJ2-7; 9 bases fit TRBD2. CDR3 length: 14 amino acids. V was clipped by 5 bases and J by 5 bases; unmatched bases: 7. CDR1 and CDR2 (germline): MDHEN, SYDVKM. CDR3 in amino acids: CASSKIAGVNEQYF. CDR3 sequence (DNA): TGTGCCAGCAGTAAAATAGCGGGGGTCAACGAGCAGTACTTC.

The chain uses TRBV5-4 and TRBJ2-3, with 12 nucleotides matching TRBD2. Germline loops: CDR1 SGHNT, CDR2 YYREEE (reference sequence). V was pared by 4 bases and J by 7 bases, with 10 bases of the junction left unmatched. This CDR3 is 16 amino acids long. The CDR3 loop is CASSTRTSGAENTQYF. The CDR3 DNA sequence: TGTGCCAGCAGCACTCGGACTAGCGGGGCGGAAAATACGCAGTATTTT.

The V call is TRBV7-2, the J call TRBJ2-7; D remains ambiguous. The V gene's germline CDR1 is SGHTA and CDR2 FQGNSA. The CDR3 has 12 residues. V lost 6 bases to trimming and J lost 4 bases, with 10 bases between them. The CDR3 reads CASSSTSYEQYF. Written as DNA, the CDR3 is TGTGCCAGCAGTTCAACTTCGTACGAGCAGTACTTC. Full variable domain (outside the CDR3, taken from reference TRBV7-2 and TRBJ2-7): GAGVSQSPSNKVTEKGKDVELRCDPISGHTALYWYRQSLGQGLEFLIYFQGNSAPDKSGLPSDRFSAERTGGSVSTLTIQRTQQEDSAVYLCASSSTSYEQYFGPGTRLTVT.

The J gene is TRBJ2-5, the V gene TRBV5-5; 8 nucleotides match TRBD1. The germline V gene encodes CDR1 SGHKS and CDR2 YYEKEE (reference sequence). CDR3 length: 17 amino acids. J gave up 7 bases and V 3 bases, and 17 bases lay outside the gene matches. CDR3 in amino acids: CASSSPFQGAHPSTQYF. DNA of the CDR3: TGTGCCAGCAGCTCTCCCTTCCAGGGGGCCCATCCATCGACCCAGTACTTC.

The V call is TRBV10-1, the J call TRBJ1-6; 12 bases line up with TRBD1. The V gene end was trimmed by 6 bases and the J gene end by 8 bases; junction bases not matched to a gene: 14. CDR3 length: 18 residues. Germline CDR1 is WNHNN and CDR2 is SYGVQD (reference sequence). The DNA for the CDR3 is TGCGCCAGCAGCAGGGACAGGGGGCTCGATCTTTTCGATTCACCCCTCCACTTT. Translation: CASSRDRGLDLFDSPLHF.

This clone has just one count. The chain has TRBV28 and TRBJ2-6; D remains unclear. Germline V gene lookup returns CDR1 MDHEN and CDR2 SYDVKM. The V gene lost 6 bases and the J gene lost 2 bases, with 14 bases spanning the gap. The CDR3 covers 16 residues. The CDR3 loop is CASSTFRVAGANVLTF. CDR3 sequence (DNA): TGTGCCAGCAGCACATTCCGGGTGGCTGGGGCCAACGTCCTGACTTTC.

V gene TRBV28 combines with J gene TRBJ2-5; TRBD2 might be the D (7 bases). The J call may be mistaken, given a closer DNA end match to TRBJ2-7. CDR1 is MDHEN, CDR2 SYDVKM, per germline. CDR3 length: 16 residues. CDR3 nucleotide sequence: TGTGCCAGCAGTGCAGGGGTGGCGGGGGCCTACTACGAGCAGTACTTC. It yields the protein CASSAGVAGAYYEQYF.

The chain combines TRBV4-2 with TRBJ2-2, with a tentative D call TRBD1 (6 bases). CDR3 length: 14 amino acids. V was cut by 4 bases and J by 3 bases, with 9 bases left in between. CDR1 and CDR2 from the germline V gene are LGHNA and YNFKEQ. The CDR3 DNA follows: TGTGCCAGCAGCCCACAGGGTGACACCGGGGAGCTGTTTTTT. Amino acids: CASSPQGDTGELFF.